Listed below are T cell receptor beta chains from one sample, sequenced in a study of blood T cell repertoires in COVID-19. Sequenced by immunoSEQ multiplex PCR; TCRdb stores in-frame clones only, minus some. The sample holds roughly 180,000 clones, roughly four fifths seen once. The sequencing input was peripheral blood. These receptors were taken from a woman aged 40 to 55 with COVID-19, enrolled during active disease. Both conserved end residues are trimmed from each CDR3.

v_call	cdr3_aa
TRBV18	ASSPVGGLANEQF
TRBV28	ASQTPRWPQH
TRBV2	ASKFVLAEAKNIQY
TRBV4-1	ASSRGDSRFAY
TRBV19	ATQTGLAEAF
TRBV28	ASSRRGRNGYT
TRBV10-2	ASSEMGTSGVDTQY
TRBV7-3	ASSRSGGAIDTQY
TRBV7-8	ASSSITDRLLAYT
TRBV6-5	ASSSAGELF
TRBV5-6	ASSLRVAADTQY
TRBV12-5	ASGLAGGFEETQY
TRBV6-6	ASSKNPQVINTEAF
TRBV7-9	ASSFGGNTGELF
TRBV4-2	ASSALAGKNTGELF
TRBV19	ASSMSAGTYEQY
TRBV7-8	ASSLLGQGGEKLF
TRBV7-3	ASSLNGPDNEQF
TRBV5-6	ASSLGQGADEQF
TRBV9	ASSGAPGNTIY
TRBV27	ASSYASGAPGYT
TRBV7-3	ASRPTNRFTDTQY
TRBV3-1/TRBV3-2	ASSQGLYGYT
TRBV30	AWKDDRNTEAF
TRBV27	ASSPPFNTEAF
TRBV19	ASLYSGVLT
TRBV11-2	ASSRMGRGYT
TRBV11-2	ASSLVLASGELF
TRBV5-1	ASSLGVAGGHWQY
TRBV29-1	SANDRGHLQETQY
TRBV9	ASSPRGGTVNTGELF
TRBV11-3	ASSLGAGVSGEQF
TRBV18	ASSPGQPRTEAF
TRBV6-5	ASSLTAQRGYGYT
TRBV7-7	ASSYLGAREPQY
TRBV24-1	ATRQGDNEQF
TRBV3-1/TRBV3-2	ASSQSGEFQPQH
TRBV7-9	ASSRSGGEANYGYT
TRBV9	ASSTNAGTGNTIY
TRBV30	AWSVQGGPQPQH
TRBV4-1	ASSQQQGFGEQF
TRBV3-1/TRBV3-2	ASSQQTPGLGHNEQF
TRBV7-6	ASSLARLGVNTGELF
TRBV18	ASSLQVTNQPQH
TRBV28	ASRQAGGSRETQY
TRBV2	ASSDTLTGGSYEQY
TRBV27	ASSLLSSGKGETQY
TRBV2	ASSTGQGASGYT
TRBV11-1	ASSLDGRGYGYT
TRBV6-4	ASSADLGVNEQF
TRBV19	ASSHWTGRNEQF
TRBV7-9	ASRRAGTQETQY
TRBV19	ASSRGTGSDTQY